The present T cell receptor beta chain was sequenced within a study of CD8+ T cells in alopecia areata. On the study more broadly: Graft recipients were approximately 7-11-week-old female C3H/HeJ mice, and donor skin originated from roughly 6-13-month-old C3H/HeJ mice with spontaneous alopecia.

In each case, RNA was isolated and then reverse transcribed into cDNA as the sequencing template. Generated by immunoSEQ multiplex PCR, the TCRdb table keeps only in-frame clones and is missing some. Observed in the sample are around 300,000 clones, none of them singletons. Comments on this clone: Its antigen is unidentified. Gene labels here are mouse ones. The read finishes 4 residues shy of the CDR3 end, and the germline J gene is used to complete it.

Cutaneous lymph nodes were pooled and cells sorted by CD4, CD8alpha, NKG2D, NKG2ACE and more. Findings of the study overall: Higher clonality and more expanded CD8+ clones appeared in lesional than normal scalp. Resident alphabeta T cells of normal skin are also sequenced in scalp samples.

Germline CDR1 reads NNHDY; CDR2 reads SYVADS. This CDR3 contains 12 residues. The clonotype comes from a C3H/HeJ mouse with alopecia areata. The MHC haplotype of this mouse line is H2-k. The source material was CD4+ T cells sorted from a lymph node. The chain uses TRBV13-3 and TRBJ1-1; 7 bases map to TRBD1. CDR3 DNA (partial): TGTGCCAGCAGTTGGGACAGCCCA. Its translation: CASSWDSP. Given in full, the CDR3 is CASSWDSPEVFF.